This record concerns one T cell receptor beta chain sequence. Profiled with immunoSEQ multiplex PCR; TCRdb holds only in-frame clones, not every one. The table lists fewer than 1.6 million clones, around 98.5% of them singletons. This record comes from a study of shared clonotypes between healthy human individuals. This receptor was obtained from a man aged 30-40 years in good health. The sample comprised naive CD4+ T cells sorted from blood. Documented subset: CD45RA+ positively selected.

This CDR3 reads CASRSRDRVPQGLAGEGNEQFF. CDR3 in DNA: TGTGCCAGTAGATCCCGGGACAGGGTACCCCAAGGACTAGCGGGAGAGGGCAATGAGCAGTTCTTC. This sequence joins TRBV19 and TRBJ2-1; 13 positions match TRBD2. The length of the CDR3 is 22 residues. Trimming took 6 bases from V and 6 from J; bases not matched to a gene: 26. From germline, CDR1 is LNHDA and CDR2 SQIVND (reference sequence).